The 17 T cell receptor beta chains given below trace back to one sample, sequenced in a study of blood T cell repertoires in COVID-19 (dated by TCRdb to the early 2020s). Library creation used the immunoSEQ multiplex PCR assay. Imported from immuneACCESS, the table was reduced by TCRdb to in-frame sequences with V and J called. These copies leave out some clones; in studies compared against another copy, an unresolved V gene accounts for under half, and the cause of the remainder is not known. The sample yields about 57,000 clones; roughly 78% were counted once. More than 7.5% of the sample comes from the top ten. Sequenced material: peripheral blood. These receptors were taken from a woman of 80 years or more with acute or convalescent COVID-19.

This rearrangement joins TRBV4-2 to TRBJ2-5; a possible D gene is TRBD1 (6 bases). The germline V gene encodes CDR1 LGHNA and CDR2 YNFKEQ. There are 14 residues in the CDR3. The V end lost 1 base, the J end lost 5 bases, and 11 bases lay between the germline ends. This chain's CDR3 is CASSQVGATETQYF. The CDR3 DNA follows: TGTGCCAGCAGCCAAGTGGGGGCCACGGAGACCCAGTACTTC.

The rearrangement uses TRBV5-4 and TRBJ2-5; the D gene is possibly TRBD2 (5 bases). From germline, CDR1 is SGHNT and CDR2 YYREEE (reference sequence). V lost 0 bases to trimming and J lost 4 bases, with 10 bases between them. The CDR3 totals 14 residues. The CDR3 nucleotides are TGTGCCAGCAGCTTGGACGGAGGATCAGAGACCCAGTACTTC. It is translated as CASSLDGGSETQYF.

The V gene is TRBV7-2, the J gene TRBJ1-4; D uncertain. The CDR3 is 15 amino acids. CDR1 is SGHTA and CDR2 is FQGNSA in the germline V gene. Trimming shortened V by 5 bases and J by 8 bases, and 18 bases separated the two germline ends. CDR3 loop: CASSPRGGRGEKLFF. Here the CDR3 DNA reads TGTGCCAGCAGCCCGCGGGGAGGACGTGGGGAAAAACTGTTTTTT.

The chain has TRBV5-4 and TRBJ2-6, with unresolved D. Germline assignment: CDR1 SGHNT and CDR2 YYREEE (reference sequence). This CDR3 comprises 15 residues. Deletions cut 1 base from V and 0 bases from J, with 5 bases between. CDR3 amino acids: CASSLQISGANVLTF. In DNA, the CDR3 is TGTGCCAGCAGCTTGCAGATCTCTGGGGCCAACGTCCTGACTTTC.

This chain connects TRBV7-8 to TRBJ2-7; TRBD1 matches 8 bases. Losses at the gene ends were 5 bases for V and 0 bases for J; bases not matched to a gene: 6. Germline V lookup: CDR1 SGHVS, CDR2 FQNEAQ. The CDR3 loop spans 15 amino acids. The CDR3 protein is CASSVGTGGSYEQYF. CDR3 nucleotides: TGTGCCAGCAGCGTCGGGACAGGAGGCTCCTACGAGCAGTACTTC. The variable domain in full, completed from reference TRBV7-8 and TRBJ2-7, reads GAGVSQSPRYKVAKRGQDVALRCDPISGHVSLFWYQQALGQGPEFLTYFQNEAQLDKSGLPSDRFFAERPEGSVSTLKIQRTQQEDSAVYLCASSVGTGGSYEQYFGPGTRLTVT.

This sequence joins TRBV10-3 and TRBJ2-7, with D perhaps TRBD1 (6 bases). V lost 0 bases and J 5 bases, leaving 14 bases between the germline ends. The CDR3 has 15 amino acids. Germline CDR1 and CDR2: ENHRY and SYGVKD. CDR3 DNA sequence: TGTGCCATCAGTGAGTCTACAGGGCCTGCCAACGAGCAGTACTTC. It specifies CAISESTGPANEQYF.

This sequence joins TRBV27 and TRBJ1-6; 8 positions match TRBD1. The CDR3 runs to 14 residues. The germline V gene encodes CDR1 MNHEY and CDR2 SMNVEV (reference sequence). The J segment lost 9 bases and the V segment lost 6 bases, leaving 7 bases of the junction unmatched. For the CDR3, the DNA is TGTGCCAGCAGACCAACAGGGGGGACTTCACCCCTCCACTTT. Amino acids: CASRPTGGTSPLHF.

This rearrangement joins TRBV19 to TRBJ2-3; 7 bases match TRBD2. Germline lookup yields CDR1 LNHDA and CDR2 SQIVND (reference sequence). The CDR3 is made up of 15 amino acids. Trimming at V came to 9 bases and at J to 3 bases, leaving 12 bases not matched to a gene. In DNA, the CDR3 is TGTGCCAGGGGAGTATGCGGGAGTGAAACAGATACGCAGTATTTT. Encoded protein: CARGVCGSETDTQYF.

The chain is built from TRBV6-2 or TRBV6-3 and TRBJ2-3; 7 nucleotides agree with TRBD2. Germline trimming cut 7 bases from V and 2 bases from J; bases unmatched to any gene: 9. CDR3 size: 15 residues. The germline gives CDR1 MNHEY, CDR2 SVGEGT. CDR3 protein: CASIPSGKTTDTQYF. In nucleotides, the CDR3 is TGTGCCAGCATCCCTAGCGGAAAAACCACAGATACGCAGTATTTT.

The V call is TRBV28, the J call TRBJ1-5; 7 nucleotides align to TRBD1. CDR1 MDHEN and CDR2 SYDVKM come from the germline V gene. V lost 3 bases to trimming and J lost 6 bases; unmatched junction nucleotides: 5. The CDR3 is 14 amino acids. The CDR3 region has the DNA TGTGCCAGCAGTTTCACCGACAGGGTTCAGCCCCAGCATTTT. Protein sequence: CASSFTDRVQPQHF.

The chain has TRBV10-3 and TRBJ2-1; a possible D gene is TRBD2 (7 bases). Germline V CDR1 and CDR2: ENHRY, SYGVKD. This CDR3 region has 12 residues. The germline V and J ends were trimmed by 10 bases and 9 bases, with 16 bases remaining between them. CDR3 DNA sequence: TGTGCCACCAATGCAGGGGAGGGTGAGCAGTTCTTC. Its translation: CATNAGEGEQFF.

The chain employs TRBV5-1 and TRBJ2-2; 8 bases map to TRBD2. This CDR3 contains 15 residues. The V and J ends lost 3 bases and 6 bases, in that order; junction bases with no gene match: 7. CDR1 is SGHRS and CDR2 is YFSETQ in the germline V gene. This CDR3 reads CASSSGLEWAGELFF. CDR3 nucleotides: TGCGCCAGCAGCTCGGGACTAGAATGGGCCGGGGAGCTGTTTTTT. The variable domain in full, with the rest retrieved from reference TRBV5-1 and TRBJ2-2, is KAGVTQTPRYLIKTRGQQVTLSCSPISGHRSVSWYQQTPGQGLQFLFEYFSETQRNKGNFPGRFSGRQFSNSRSEMNVSTLELGDSALYLCASSSGLEWAGELFFGEGSRLTVL.

This clone was seen more than once but under ten times. The chain combines TRBV5-1 with TRBJ2-7, with 7 positions matching TRBD1. V dropped 4 bases and J dropped 3; count of bases not matched to a gene: 1. Germline-derived CDR1 and CDR2 are SGHRS and YFSETQ. CDR3 length: 12 amino acids. The DNA of the CDR3 is TGCGCCAGCAGCCGGGACAGCTACGAGCAGTACTTC. Protein: CASSRDSYEQYF.

The chain employs TRBV6-6 and TRBJ1-5, with 7 positions matching TRBD1. Germline V gives CDR1 MNHNY, CDR2 SVGAGI (reference sequence). V shed 5 bases, J shed 5 bases, and the junction held 9 bases outside the gene matches. This CDR3 is 15 amino acids long. The CDR3 DNA reads as TGTGCCAGCAGTGACAGGGCCGCCGATCATCAGCCCCAGCATTTT. Its protein product is CASSDRAADHQPQHF.

The chain carries TRBV7-9 and TRBJ1-6; no clear D gene. This CDR3 is 14 amino acids long. Per the germline V gene, CDR1 is SEHNR and CDR2 is FQNEAQ (reference sequence). The V end was cut by 2 bases, the J end by 5 bases, with 7 bases between. The CDR3 bases are TGTGCCAGCAGCTTAAGTACAGATAATTCACCCCTCCACTTT. Amino acids: CASSLSTDNSPLHF.

V and J are TRBV10-3 and TRBJ1-1; 7 nucleotides agree with TRBD1. The CDR3 runs 13 residues. Germline V CDR1 and CDR2: ENHRY, SYGVKD. Trimming took 2 bases from V and 7 from J; bases not matched to a gene: 4. CDR3 amino acids: CAISERGRNEAFF. DNA of the CDR3: TGTGCCATCAGTGAGAGGGGGCGTAATGAAGCTTTCTTT.

The chain couples TRBV18 to TRBJ1-4; D is possibly TRBD1 (6 bases). Germline CDR1 reads KGHSH; CDR2 reads LQKENI. Trimming took 2 bases from V and 3 from J, leaving 10 bases between them. The CDR3 runs 15 residues. CDR3 residues: CASSPTRTANEKLFF. The CDR3 nucleotides read TGTGCCAGCTCACCAACACGGACAGCTAATGAAAAACTGTTTTTT.